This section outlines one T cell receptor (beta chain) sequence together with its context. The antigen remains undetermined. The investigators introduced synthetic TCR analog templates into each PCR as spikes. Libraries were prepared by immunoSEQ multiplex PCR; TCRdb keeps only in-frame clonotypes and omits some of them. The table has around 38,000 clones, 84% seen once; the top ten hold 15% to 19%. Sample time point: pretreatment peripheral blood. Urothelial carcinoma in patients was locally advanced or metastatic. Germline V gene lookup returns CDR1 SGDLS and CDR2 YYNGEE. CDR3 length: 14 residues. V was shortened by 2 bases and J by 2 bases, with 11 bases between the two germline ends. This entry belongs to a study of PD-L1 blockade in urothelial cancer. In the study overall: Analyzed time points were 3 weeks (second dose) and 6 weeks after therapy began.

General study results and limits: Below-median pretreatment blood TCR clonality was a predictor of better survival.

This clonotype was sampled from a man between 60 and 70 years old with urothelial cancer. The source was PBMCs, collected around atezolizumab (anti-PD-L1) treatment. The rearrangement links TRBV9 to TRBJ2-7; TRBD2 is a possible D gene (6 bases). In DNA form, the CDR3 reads TGTGCCAGCAGCGTCGGGACTCAGCCCTACGAGCAGTACTTC. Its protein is CASSVGTQPYEQYF.